Below, 20 T cell receptor beta chains from the same sample are listed, as sequenced in a study of Graves' ophthalmopathy and Graves' hyperthyroidism. Beta-chain TCR CDR3 regions were amplified from RNA transcripts. Following a first-round RT-PCR that used HTBI primers, a second-round multiplex PCR was carried out. TCRdb ran MiXCR on the multiplex PCR reads and lists one entry per CDR3 protein. The sample has 200,000 to 250,000 distinct CDR3 sequences, 20% to 25% seen once. What was sequenced was peripheral blood. The receptors originated from a woman aged 45-65 years with Graves' ophthalmopathy.

This clonotype was detected ten times or more. CDR3 residues: CASSTGTLAVELFF. In DNA form, the CDR3 reads TGTGCCAGCAGTACCGGGACTCTCGCCGTGGAGCTGTTTTTT. This chain uses TRBV6-1 with TRBJ2-2; perhaps TRBD2 as D (6 bases). The CDR3 sequence is 14 residues long. Per the germline V gene, CDR1 is MNHNS and CDR2 is SASEGT. V lost 5 bases and J lost 10, with 17 bases in between.

This clonotype was found a few times. The chain is built from TRBV29-1 and TRBJ2-2, with TRBD1 matching over 9 bases. With 6 bases clipped from V and 6 bases from J, the junction kept 2 bases outside the gene matches. CDR3 length: 12 amino acids. The V gene's germline CDR1 is SQVTM and CDR2 ANQGSEA. CDR3 residues: CSVQGAAGELFF. The CDR3 DNA sequence: TGCAGCGTACAGGGGGCGGCCGGGGAGCTGTTTTTT.

The table lists this clonotype with many counts. The V gene is TRBV10-1, the J gene TRBJ2-7, with no clear D. The V gene lost 2 bases and the J gene lost 1 base, with 3 bases spanning the gap. The CDR3 totals 12 residues. CDR1 and CDR2 (germline): WNHNN, SYGVQD (reference sequence). The CDR3 DNA sequence: TGCGCCAGCAGTGAGGGATCCTACGAGCAGTACTTC. Translation gives CASSEGSYEQYF.

This clonotype was observed many times. The rearrangement joins TRBV30 to TRBJ2-5; D is perhaps TRBD2 (5 bases). CDR1 and CDR2 (germline): GTSNPN, SVGIG (reference sequence). The V and J ends lost 1 base and 2 bases respectively, with 11 bases between them. CDR3 length: 14 residues. The CDR3 DNA reads TGTGCCTGGAGTGACTCACCGGGGCAAGAGACCCAGTACTTC. Protein product: CAWSDSPGQETQYF. Looking up the rest from reference TRBV30 and TRBJ2-5 gives the full variable domain: SQTIHQWPATLVQPVGSPLSLECTVEGTSNPNLYWYRQAAGRGLQLLFYSVGIGQISSEVPQNLSASRPQDRQFILSSKKLLLSDSGFYLCAWSDSPGQETQYFGPGTRLLVL.

The chain is built from TRBV28 and TRBJ2-7; TRBD1 matches 7 bases. The CDR3 covers 16 residues. The germline gives CDR1 MDHEN, CDR2 SYDVKM. The V and J ends lost 5 bases and 0 bases, in that order; junction bases with no gene match: 10. The CDR3 region is CASSLSGQLISYEQYF. The CDR3 bases are TGTGCCAGCAGTCTCTCGGGACAGCTTATCTCCTACGAGCAGTACTTC.

The rearrangement links TRBV12-3 or TRBV12-4 to TRBJ1-5; no reliable D call. V lost 5 bases and J 3 bases, leaving 5 bases between the germline ends. This CDR3 has 12 amino acids. CDR3 DNA: TGTGCCAGCAGTAGCCACAATCAGCCCCAGCATTTT. This codes for CASSSHNQPQHF.

At least ten counts were recorded for this clonotype. The CDR3 is CASSPIPDQPQHF. In DNA form, the CDR3 reads TGTGCCAGCTCACCAATCCCCGATCAGCCCCAGCATTTT. This chain links TRBV18 with TRBJ1-5; D gene uncertain. Germline assignment: CDR1 KGHSH and CDR2 LQKENI. This CDR3 is 13 amino acids long. Trimming removed 2 bases at V and 5 bases at J, with 7 bases between.

This clonotype was observed at least ten times. Its ends do not fully match the called genes, so a read error is possible. The genes are TRBV20-1 and TRBJ2-5; D is unresolved. From germline, CDR1 is DFQATT and CDR2 SNEGSKA (reference sequence). The CDR3 is 16 amino acids. CDR3 nucleotide sequence: TGCGGTGCTAGACCTCTTGGCCGGACCCAACGAGAGACCCAGTACTTC. This gives the protein CGARPLGRTQRETQYF.

This clonotype was recorded at least ten times. The rearrangement joins TRBV5-1 to TRBJ2-7; 7 bases fit TRBD1. With 4 bases clipped from V and 1 base from J, the junction kept 8 bases outside the gene matches. Germline lookup yields CDR1 SGHRS and CDR2 YFSETQ. This CDR3 has 15 amino acids. CDR3 loop: CASSPTGVLSYEQYF. The CDR3 DNA follows: TGCGCCAGCAGCCCAACAGGGGTCCTTTCCTACGAGCAGTACTTC.

At least ten counts were recorded for this clonotype. The CDR3 bases are TGTGCCAGCAGTTACGTCCCGGGAGATGGGGAGACCCAGTACTTC. Its translation: CASSYVPGDGETQYF. The chain combines TRBV6-5 with TRBJ2-5; possible D gene TRBD2, 6 bases. Trimming cost V 2 bases and J 5 bases, with 15 bases left between them. The CDR3 is made up of 15 amino acids. Germline loops: CDR1 MNHEY, CDR2 SVGAGI.

About this clonotype itself: This may be a read error, as it is one base from a much larger clone. The chain is built from TRBV18 and TRBJ2-5; D unclear. The CDR3 spans 13 residues. V lost 5 bases and J lost 5, with 12 bases in between. Germline lookup yields CDR1 KGHSH and CDR2 LQKENI. CDR3 sequence (DNA): TGTGCCAGCTCATTCCGTGTGGGGGAGACCCAGTACTTC. Protein: CASSFRVGETQYF. The entire variable domain, with the rest obtained from reference TRBV18 and TRBJ2-5, is as follows: NAGVMQNPRHLVRRRGQEARLRCSPMKGHSHVYWYRQLPEEGLKFMVYLQKENIIDESGMPKERFSAEFPKEGPSILRIQQVVRGDSAAYFCASSFRVGETQYFGPGTRLLVL.

This clonotype has at least ten counts. The genes are TRBV25-1 and TRBJ1-1; no clear D. The germline V gene encodes CDR1 MGHDK and CDR2 SYGVNS. CDR3 length: 16 residues. V was clipped by 6 bases and J by 3 bases, with 20 bases between them. The chain's CDR3 is CASRLPGDRRDTEAFF. CDR3 in DNA: TGTGCCAGCAGATTACCGGGAGATCGGAGGGACACTGAAGCTTTCTTT.

This clonotype came up many times. This sequence joins TRBV30 and TRBJ2-1, with 9 bases identical to TRBD2. The J segment lost 6 bases and the V segment lost 3 bases, leaving 3 bases of the junction unmatched. This CDR3 spans 13 amino acids. Germline V gene sequence: CDR1 GTSNPN, CDR2 SVGIG (reference sequence). The CDR3 coding sequence is TGTGCCTGGAGGGGTAGCGGGAGCAATGAGCAGTTCTTC. This codes for CAWRGSGSNEQFF. The whole variable domain, filled in from reference TRBV30 and TRBJ2-1, reads SQTIHQWPATLVQPVGSPLSLECTVEGTSNPNLYWYRQAAGRGLQLLFYSVGIGQISSEVPQNLSASRPQDRQFILSSKKLLLSDSGFYLCAWRGSGSNEQFFGPGTRLTVL.

In its sample, this clonotype was seen a few times. J is TRBJ1-1 and V is TRBV5-1; 9 bases align to TRBD1. This CDR3 comprises 14 residues. CDR1 is SGHRS and CDR2 is YFSETQ in the germline V gene. Trimming took 4 bases from V and 4 from J; bases not matched to a gene: 5. The CDR3 DNA follows: TGCGCCAGCAGCATCCTGACAGGGGGCACTGAAGCTTTCTTT. Its translation is CASSILTGGTEAFF.

This clonotype was detected many times. The chain uses TRBV2 and TRBJ1-2, with D hard to call. Germline loops: CDR1 SNHLY, CDR2 FYNNEI. V dropped 4 bases and J dropped 8 bases, with 17 bases sitting between them. CDR3 length: 14 residues. CDR3 sequence: CASSAGHPGRGYTF. CDR3 nucleotide sequence: TGTGCCAGCAGTGCCGGCCACCCAGGTCGAGGCTACACCTTC.

This clonotype is a singleton in its sample. Since a much larger clone is just one base distant, this may be a read error. The chain combines TRBV6-5 with TRBJ2-2; D is possibly TRBD1 (6 bases). The CDR3 has 15 residues. V lost 2 bases and J 4 bases, leaving 11 bases between the germline ends. CDR1 and CDR2 from the germline V gene are MNHEY and SVGAGI. The CDR3 DNA sequence: TGTGCCAGCAGTTACATTCAGGGGACCACCGGGGAGCTGTTTTTT. Translated: CASSYIQGTTGELFF.

This clonotype was seen more than once but under ten times. The chain has TRBV7-2 and TRBJ2-7, with D tentatively TRBD2 (6 bases). The CDR3 has 13 amino acids. Germline V gene lookup returns CDR1 SGHTA and CDR2 FQGNSA. V lost 11 bases and J lost 5, with 19 bases in between. CDR3 in DNA: TGTGCCTGGGCCCCCAGACTAGTCCACGAGCAGTACTTC. It translates to CAWAPRLVHEQYF.

This clonotype showed up many times. In DNA, the CDR3 is TGCAGTGCTAACAAGCCAGGACTAGCGGGAGTCCTCTCCTACGAGCAGTACTTC. It translates to CSANKPGLAGVLSYEQYF. The chain has TRBV20-1 and TRBJ2-7; 13 bases line up with TRBD2. This CDR3 has 18 residues. Germline-derived CDR1 and CDR2 are DFQATT and SNEGSKA (reference sequence). Trimming cost V 4 bases and J 0 bases; bases outside gene matches: 12.

The J gene is TRBJ1-1, the V gene TRBV6-1; unclear D gene. The V and J ends lost 6 bases and 1 base respectively, with 15 bases between them. CDR1 and CDR2 (germline): MNHNS, SASEGT. The CDR3 covers 15 residues. The CDR3 loop is CASRDPGRSNTEAFF. The CDR3 nucleotides are TGTGCCAGCAGAGACCCCGGACGGTCGAACACTGAAGCTTTCTTT.

This clonotype has a count of ten or more. The chain uses TRBV12-3 or TRBV12-4 and TRBJ2-7; D may be TRBD2 (6 bases). V was cut by 5 bases and J by 6 bases, with 17 bases left in between. CDR3 length equals 14 residues. This chain's CDR3 is CASSRTTTFGEQYF. CDR3 DNA: TGTGCCAGCAGTAGGACTACCACCTTCGGCGAGCAGTACTTC.